This entry is about one TCR beta chain. These data belong to a study of PD-L1 blockade in urothelial cancer. Documented time point: peripheral blood 6 weeks after treatment start. Trimming shortened V by 0 bases and J by 2 bases, and 7 bases separated the two germline ends. This CDR3 comprises 14 residues. Germline lookup yields CDR1 LNHNV and CDR2 YYDKDF (reference sequence). Some clones are missing from TCRdb's copy, which holds only in-frame ones; the method was immunoSEQ multiplex PCR. The sample lists 80,000 to 95,000 clones; around 78% were seen once. Sequencing was performed on PBMCs, taken around atezolizumab (anti-PD-L1) treatment. The TCR was taken from a man in his 70s with urothelial cancer. The chain uses TRBV15 and TRBJ2-5, with D tentatively TRBD1 (5 bases). CDR3 region: CATSRDRAQETQYF. CDR3 DNA: TGTGCCACCAGCAGAGACAGGGCTCAAGAGACCCAGTACTTC. Based on the CDR3 plus reference TRBV15 and TRBJ2-5, the full variable domain is DAMVIQNPRYQVTQFGKPVTLSCSQTLNHNVMYWYQQKSSQAPKLLFHYYDKDFNNEADTPDNFQSRRPNTSFCFLDIRSPGLGDTAMYLCATSRDRAQETQYFGPGTRLLVL.